Listed below are T cell receptor beta chains from one sample, sequenced in a study of T cells in Graves' hyperthyroidism and ophthalmopathy. TCRdb reanalysed the multiplex PCR reads using MiXCR and keeps one entry per CDR3 protein. The sample records some 620,000 distinct CDR3 sequences, about 16% being singletons. The sample was blood. These receptors all stem from a woman under 40 with Graves' hyperthyroidism. CDR3s include the opening cysteine and the closing phenylalanine or tryptophan. Fields, in order: CDR3 protein, CDR3 DNA, clone size, J gene, V gene, D gene. A D gene is named only where the DNA matches it firmly. Size is stated for part of the rows, as once, few or many counts, or as a class when the clone is expanded.

CASSPGSGRAQETQYF	TGTGCCAGCAGCCCCGGGAGCGGGAGGGCACAAGAGACCCAGTACTTC	many	TRBJ2-5	TRBV7-2	TRBD2
CASSIKQGPQPQHF	TGTGCCAGTAGTATAAAGCAGGGGCCTCAGCCCCAGCATTTT	NA	TRBJ1-5	TRBV19	NA
CASRWDRGPGELFF	TGTGCCAGCAGATGGGACAGGGGTCCCGGGGAGCTGTTTTTT	NA	TRBJ2-2	TRBV6-2/TRBV6-3	TRBD1
CASSLYVRDGSYNEQFF	TGTGCCAGCAGCTTATATGTGAGGGATGGTTCCTACAATGAGCAGTTCTTC	NA	TRBJ2-1	TRBV7-9	NA
CASSLDMGGGQPQHF	TGTGCCAGCAGCTTAGATATGGGCGGAGGTCAGCCCCAGCATTTT	many	TRBJ1-5	TRBV11-2	NA
CASRALGQGAIGRYGYTF	TGTGCCAGCAGAGCCCTTGGACAGGGGGCAATTGGACGCTATGGCTACACCTTC	few	TRBJ1-2	TRBV6-1	TRBD1
CASGLVRRGLLAGHTDTQYF	TGTGCTAGTGGTTTGGTACGGCGTGGGTTACTAGCGGGACACACAGATACGCAGTATTTT	many	TRBJ2-3	TRBV12-5	TRBD2
CASSLEWARGKAFF	TGTGCCAGCAGCTTGGAGTGGGCCCGAGGGAAGGCTTTCTTT	few	TRBJ1-1	TRBV5-6	NA
CASSQETGGPSSGELFF	TGTGCCAGCAGCCAAGAGACGGGTGGGCCTTCGTCCGGGGAGCTGTTTTTT	few	TRBJ2-2	TRBV28	NA
CASSQSRTGNQFF	TGTGCCAGCAGCCAGAGTAGGACAGGAAATCAGTTCTTC	few	TRBJ2-1	TRBV3-1	TRBD1
CASRDRGRLGYGYTF	TGTGCCAGCCGGGACAGGGGAAGGTTGGGCTATGGCTACACCTTC	many	TRBJ1-2	TRBV28	TRBD1
CATFSGTSGRDSEYEQFF	TGTGCCACCTTCTCCGGGACTAGCGGGAGGGACAGTGAGTATGAGCAGTTCTTC	many	TRBJ2-1	TRBV19	TRBD2
CSARHGTSGIRIYEQFF	TGCAGTGCTAGACACGGGACTAGCGGGATTCGCATTTACGAGCAGTTCTTC	NA	TRBJ2-1	TRBV20-1	TRBD2
CASSMTLRREGGTEAFF	TGTGCCAGCAGCATGACCCTTCGACGGGAAGGTGGCACTGAAGCTTTCTTT	few	TRBJ1-1	TRBV7-9	NA
CASSWSGGGSKYEQYF	TGTGCCAGCAGCTGGAGCGGCGGAGGTTCCAAATACGAGCAGTACTTC	few	TRBJ2-7	TRBV13	NA
CASRRGYTDTQYF	TGTGCCAGCAGGCGGGGTTACACAGATACGCAGTATTTT	many	TRBJ2-3	TRBV6-1	NA
CASSLATKGGAEQFF	TGTGCCAGCAGTTTAGCTACGAAGGGAGGGGCTGAGCAGTTCTTC	few	TRBJ2-1	TRBV12-3/TRBV12-4	TRBD2
CSGYLAGAGNEQFF	TGCAGTGGGTATCTAGCGGGAGCGGGAAATGAGCAGTTCTTC	many	TRBJ2-1	TRBV20-1	TRBD2
CASSLRQGADEEQYF	TGTGCCAGCAGTCTTCGACAGGGGGCTGATGAAGAGCAGTACTTC	many	TRBJ2-7	TRBV6-1	TRBD1
CASRPRLAGANQETQYF	TGTGCCAGCAGACCCCGACTAGCGGGAGCCAACCAAGAGACCCAGTACTTC	many	TRBJ2-5	TRBV7-9	TRBD2
CASSQDFYGAGSTDTQYF	TGCGCCAGCAGCCAAGATTTTTATGGAGCGGGGAGCACAGATACGCAGTATTTT	NA	TRBJ2-3	TRBV4-1	TRBD2
CASSPGGAHEGAFGANVLTF	TGTGCCAGCAGCCCCGGGGGGGCGCATGAAGGCGCATTTGGGGCCAACGTCCTGACTTTC	few	TRBJ2-6	TRBV7-8	TRBD2
CASSLPGQIEQFF	TGTGCCAGCAGCTTACCGGGACAGATTGAGCAGTTCTTC	many	TRBJ2-1	TRBV11-3	TRBD1
CASSLHGTRNTGELFF	TGTGCCAGCAGCTTACATGGGACTAGGAACACCGGGGAGCTGTTTTTT	few	TRBJ2-2	TRBV7-3	TRBD2
CATSRGGQGYGYTF	TGTGCCACCAGCAGAGGAGGACAAGGCTATGGCTACACCTTC	many	TRBJ1-2	TRBV15	NA
CSARDFQASYEQYF	TGCAGTGCTAGAGATTTCCAAGCCTCCTACGAGCAGTACTTC	few	TRBJ2-7	TRBV20-1	NA
CSARDLLREGSHNEQFF	TGCAGTGCTAGAGACTTGCTGCGGGAGGGATCGCACAATGAGCAGTTCTTC	many	TRBJ2-1	TRBV20-1	TRBD2
CASSSQAYNEQFF	TGTGCCAGCAGCTCCCAGGCCTACAATGAGCAGTTCTTC	many	TRBJ2-1	TRBV7-9	NA
CASSLTGVLSEAFF	TGTGCCAGCAGTCTAACAGGGGTGTTATCTGAAGCTTTCTTT	few	TRBJ1-1	TRBV28	TRBD1
CASSYSDLASGDYEQYF	TGTGCCAGCAGTTACTCGGACTTGGCTAGCGGGGACTACGAGCAGTACTTC	many	TRBJ2-7	TRBV6-5	TRBD2
CASSEGVLATTDTQYF	TGTGCCAGCAGTGAAGGGGTCTTAGCCACCACAGATACGCAGTATTTT	many	TRBJ2-3	TRBV6-1	NA
CASSIALAGTYEQYF	TGTGCCAGTAGTATAGCTCTAGCGGGCACCTACGAGCAGTACTTC	NA	TRBJ2-7	TRBV19	TRBD2
CASSIAVNGNQPQHF	TGTGCCAGTAGTATCGCCGTAAACGGGAATCAGCCCCAGCATTTT	NA	TRBJ1-5	TRBV19	NA
CASSPWSQGNTEAFF	TGTGCCAGCTCACCATGGAGTCAGGGGAACACTGAAGCTTTCTTT	many	TRBJ1-1	TRBV18	NA
CASNAASGNTEAFF	TGTGCCAGCAACGCGGCGTCGGGGAACACTGAAGCTTTCTTT	many	TRBJ1-1	TRBV28	NA
CASMEGLAQNEQFF	TGTGCCAGCATGGAGGGACTAGCCCAGAATGAGCAGTTCTTC	few	TRBJ2-1	TRBV28	TRBD2
CASKGLVAMNTEAFF	TGTGCCAGCAAGGGACTCGTCGCAATGAACACTGAAGCTTTCTTT	many	TRBJ1-1	TRBV2	NA
CASSPLATGNTIYF	TGTGCCAGCAGTCCCCTGGCTACTGGAAACACCATATATTTT	many	TRBJ1-3	TRBV28	NA
CASSPLDGSGSNTGELFF	TGTGCCAGCAGCCCCCTTGATGGTAGCGGATCGAACACCGGGGAGCTGTTTTTT	many	TRBJ2-2	TRBV11-3	NA
CSATALRTDTQYF	TGCAGTGCTACGGCGCTGAGAACAGATACGCAGTATTTT	many	TRBJ2-3	TRBV20-1	NA
CASSRSGTGRVDTQYF	TGTGCCAGCAGCAGATCCGGGACAGGGAGGGTAGATACGCAGTATTTT	many	TRBJ2-3	TRBV6-1	TRBD1
CASTGRQVLGAFF	TGTGCCAGCACCGGTCGACAGGTACTCGGAGCTTTCTTT	many	TRBJ1-1	TRBV10-3	NA
CASSQGYPGSGGLNEQFF	TGTGCCAGCAGCCAAGGGTACCCTGGTTCGGGGGGTCTAAATGAGCAGTTCTTC	many	TRBJ2-1	TRBV3-1	TRBD2
CASSWGLAGVPEQFF	TGCGCCAGCAGTTGGGGACTAGCGGGAGTTCCTGAGCAGTTCTTC	many	TRBJ2-1	TRBV5-1	TRBD2
CASRSASNYGYTF	TGTGCCAGCAGATCGGCCTCTAACTATGGCTACACCTTC	NA	TRBJ1-2	TRBV7-9	NA
CASSPSGREQYF	TGTGCCAGCAGCCCGTCGGGGCGCGAGCAGTACTTC	NA	TRBJ2-7	TRBV9	NA
CAWSVYGLEQYF	TGTGCCTGGAGTGTATACGGGCTAGAGCAGTACTTC	few	TRBJ2-7	TRBV30	NA
CASSWGGSEAFF	TGTGCCAGCAGCTGGGGGGGATCTGAAGCTTTCTTT	many	TRBJ1-1	TRBV2	NA
CASGLVLGQGEMNTEAFF	TGTGCTAGTGGTTTGGTACTGGGGCAGGGCGAAATGAACACTGAAGCTTTCTTT	NA	TRBJ1-1	TRBV12-5	NA
CASSLVGPYNEQFF	TGTGCCAGCAGCTTAGTAGGGCCCTACAATGAGCAGTTCTTC	many	TRBJ2-1	TRBV11-3	NA
CASSVVQGSYNEQFF	TGTGCCAGTAGTGTCGTACAGGGTTCCTACAATGAGCAGTTCTTC	few	TRBJ2-1	TRBV19	NA
CASSWETSTDTQYF	TGCGCCAGCAGCTGGGAAACTAGCACAGATACGCAGTATTTT	many	TRBJ2-3	TRBV5-1	NA
CASSPLVSGYEQFF	TGTGCCAGCAGTCCCCTAGTTTCGGGATATGAGCAGTTCTTC	NA	TRBJ2-1	TRBV28	NA
CASSQVYGENSPLHF	TGTGCCAGCAGCCAAGTCTACGGGGAGAATTCACCCCTCCACTTT	NA	TRBJ1-6	TRBV14	NA
CASGLGTGGNYGYTF	TGTGCTAGTGGTCTTGGGACAGGGGGTAACTATGGCTACACCTTC	many	TRBJ1-2	TRBV12-5	TRBD1
CASSQGGTGELFF	TGTGCCAGCAGCCAGGGTGGGACCGGGGAGCTGTTTTTT	many	TRBJ2-2	TRBV3-1	NA